The present T cell receptor beta chain was sequenced within a study of cytomegalovirus exposure and HLA in healthy donors. Turning to the study itself: Roughly 85 million unique TCRs from HLA-typed donors were held in an early release of data.

Remarks on this clone: Its antigen is not known.

V gave up 0 bases and J gave up 3 bases, with 7 bases separating them. The CDR3 runs to 13 residues. The germline V gene encodes CDR1 SGHRS and CDR2 YFSETQ. General observations from the study: Previous analysis showed most TCR beta V segments were productive about 90% or about 30% of the time. In a later analysis, CMV-associated beta chains were mostly HLA-associated, it appeared.

Researchers ran the PCR with 60 Vbeta and 13 Jbeta primers. In the original processing: A later analysis tallied about 80 million unique TCR beta chains, about 11 million of them shared. Libraries were prepared by immunoSEQ multiplex PCR; TCRdb keeps only in-frame clonotypes and omits some of them. V, J and clone size were drawn from that table, and D and trimming were deduced from the DNA. The table includes about 120,000 clones, 60% to 85% detected once. Sample: PBMCs. This receptor was taken from a female donor in good health and CMV-seronegative. The chain carries TRBV5-1 and TRBJ2-7, with D maybe TRBD1 (6 bases). The CDR3 protein is CASSLGDIYEQYF. CDR3 DNA sequence: TGCGCCAGCAGCTTGGGGGACATCTACGAGCAGTACTTC.